The rows below give T cell receptor beta chains drawn from one sample of a study of blood T cell repertoires in COVID-19. TCRdb keeps only in-frame clones here, not all; method: immunoSEQ multiplex PCR. This table holds around 180,000 clones, around 88% found once. The sequencing sample was made of peripheral blood. The receptors were gathered from a woman under 40 with acute or convalescent COVID-19. CDR3s include the opening cysteine and the closing phenylalanine or tryptophan. A D gene is named only where the DNA matches it firmly. Size values are once, few and many counts, or a class for expanded clones, and some rows have none.

D gene | clone size | J gene | V gene | CDR3 DNA | CDR3 protein
. | . | TRBJ2-4 | TRBV5-6 | TGTGCCAGCAGCTTGGCGGGGGCCAAAAACATTCAGTACTTC | CASSLAGAKNIQYF
. | . | TRBJ1-2 | TRBV3-1/TRBV3-2 | TGTGCCAGCAGCCCGGGGGACTATGGCTACACCTTC | CASSPGDYGYTF
TRBD1 | . | TRBJ1-1 | TRBV3-1/TRBV3-2 | TGTGCCAGCAGCCAAGATGTGTGGACAGGGGGTACGAACACTGAAGCTTTCTTT | CASSQDVWTGGTNTEAFF
. | . | TRBJ2-3 | TRBV7-9 | TGTGCCAGCAGCTTACGAATTTCGGGCACAGATACGCAGTATTTT | CASSLRISGTDTQYF
. | . | TRBJ1-3 | TRBV7-2 | TGTGCCAGCAGCTCCCAGATCTCTGGAAACACCATATATTTT | CASSSQISGNTIYF
. | . | TRBJ2-1 | TRBV30 | TGTGCCGGAACAGGGAACCCCTACAATGAGCAGTTCTTC | CAGTGNPYNEQFF
. | . | TRBJ1-2 | TRBV15 | TGTGCCACCAGCAGAGATGCCGGTATCTTTTATGGCTACACCTTC | CATSRDAGIFYGYTF
. | . | TRBJ2-1 | TRBV6-5 | TGTGCCAGCAGTTGGAGGGACCCGAGGGATGAGCAGTTCTTC | CASSWRDPRDEQFF
TRBD2 | . | TRBJ2-2 | TRBV19 | TGTGCCAGTAGTATAGGATCGGGAGGCACACCCGGGGAGCTGTTTTTT | CASSIGSGGTPGELFF
TRBD2 | . | TRBJ2-5 | TRBV15 | TGTGCCACCAGCCGTGCCTTAGCGGGAGGGTCAGAGACCCAGTACTTC | CATSRALAGGSETQYF
TRBD1 | . | TRBJ2-2 | TRBV27 | TGTGCCAGCAGTGGAGGACTGGACAGGGCACGTTCCGGGGAGCTGTTTTTT | CASSGGLDRARSGELFF
TRBD2 | once | TRBJ2-7 | TRBV5-1 | TGCGCCAGCAGCTTGGGGCTAGCGGGAGGCCTCTCAGACGAGCAGTACTTC | CASSLGLAGGLSDEQYF
. | . | TRBJ2-2 | TRBV21-1 | TGTGCCAGCAGCAAAGAGAGGACTAGCGGCGACACCGGGGAGCTGTTTTTT | CASSKERTSGDTGELFF
. | . | TRBJ1-5 | TRBV6-5 | TGTGCCAGCTCGGACAGAGGGCCCCAGCATTTT | CASSDRGPQHF
TRBD2 | . | TRBJ2-7 | TRBV5-4 | TGTGCCAGCAGCCGTCCCCTAGCGGGAGGCTACGAGCAGTACTTC | CASSRPLAGGYEQYF
TRBD2 | once | TRBJ2-1 | TRBV5-1 | TGCGCCAGCAGCTTGGGCGGGAGGGCTTATGAGCAGTTCTTC | CASSLGGRAYEQFF
TRBD1 | . | TRBJ2-5 | TRBV5-1 | TGCGCCAGCAGCCCCGGGACAGACATCCAAGAGACCCAGTACTTC | CASSPGTDIQETQYF
TRBD2 | once | TRBJ2-5 | TRBV12-5 | TGTGCTAGTGGTTTGGGGCCCACTAGCGCGCGCCAAGAGACCCAGTACTTC | CASGLGPTSARQETQYF
. | . | TRBJ1-6 | TRBV30 | TGTGCCTGGGAAACAGAGAATTCACCCCTCCACTTT | CAWETENSPLHF
TRBD2 | . | TRBJ2-1 | TRBV13 | TGTGCCAGCAGCTTAGGGACTAGCGGTTCTTACAATGAGCAGTTCTTC | CASSLGTSGSYNEQFF
TRBD1 | . | TRBJ2-5 | TRBV6-5 | TGTGCCAGCAGTTACTCGAGGGACAGTCAAGAGACCCAGTACTTC | CASSYSRDSQETQYF
TRBD2 | . | TRBJ2-1 | TRBV2 | TGTGCCACCTCCGGGACTAGCGGGAGCAATGAGCAGTTCTTC | CATSGTSGSNEQFF
. | . | TRBJ1-1 | TRBV19 | TGTGCCAGTAGTATAGTCGGAGGCCACACTGAAGCTTTCTTT | CASSIVGGHTEAFF
. | . | TRBJ2-5 | TRBV2 | TGTGCCAGCTTGGACAGAGCACAAGAGACCCAGTACTTC | CASLDRAQETQYF
. | . | TRBJ1-1 | TRBV10-2 | TGCGCCAGCAGGGGAACAGGGTCAAGTGAAGCTTTCTTT | CASRGTGSSEAFF
TRBD1 | . | TRBJ1-5 | TRBV6-5 | TGTGCCAGCAACCGACAGGGCTTGGGGCAGCCCCAGCATTTT | CASNRQGLGQPQHF
. | . | TRBJ2-5 | TRBV11-3 | TGTGCCAGCAGCCCCCGCTATGGTCGGTACCAAGAGACCCAGTACTTC | CASSPRYGRYQETQYF
. | . | TRBJ1-5 | TRBV15 | TGTGCCACCAGCAGAGATCTGAATCAGCCCCAGCATTTT | CATSRDLNQPQHF
. | . | TRBJ1-3 | TRBV18 | TGTGCCAGCTCCACGGACAGAAACACCATATATTTT | CASSTDRNTIYF
TRBD2 | . | TRBJ2-3 | TRBV5-1 | TGCGCCAGCAGCTTACTAGCGACGGCTCCAAGCACAGATACGCAGTATTTT | CASSLLATAPSTDTQYF
TRBD2 | . | TRBJ2-1 | TRBV10-3 | TGTGCCATCAGATCCTTTAGCGGGCAGAGCTCCTACAATGAGCAGTTCTTC | CAIRSFSGQSSYNEQFF
. | . | TRBJ2-1 | TRBV7-8 | TGTGCCAGCAGCTTAGTTACTAGCCGAGTCTACAATGAGCAGTTCTTC | CASSLVTSRVYNEQFF
TRBD1 | once | TRBJ1-4 | TRBV9 | TGTGCCAGCAGCGTCCACCCACAGGGGGCGAGAGAAAAACTGTTTTTT | CASSVHPQGAREKLFF
. | . | TRBJ2-7 | TRBV7-9 | TGTGCCAGCAGCTTAGCACTGACCTACGAGCAGTACTTC | CASSLALTYEQYF
TRBD1 | . | TRBJ1-4 | TRBV28 | TGTGCCAGCAGTGGGACAGGGGGGGTTGCAACTAATGAAAAACTGTTTTTT | CASSGTGGVATNEKLFF
TRBD2 | . | TRBJ2-1 | TRBV19 | TGTGCCAGTAGGAAATTTAGCGGGAGGGACAATGAGCAGTTCTTC | CASRKFSGRDNEQFF
TRBD1 | . | TRBJ1-1 | TRBV7-9 | TGTGCCAGCAGCTCAGGGGGCCAAACTTTCTTT | CASSSGGQTFF
TRBD2 | . | TRBJ2-1 | TRBV19 | TGTGCCAGTAGTATAAGGACTAGCGGATACAATGAGCAGTTCTTC | CASSIRTSGYNEQFF
TRBD2 | . | TRBJ2-5 | TRBV7-9 | TGTGCCAGCAGCCCAAGACTAGCGGAGATTGGGTACCAAGAGACCCAGTACTTC | CASSPRLAEIGYQETQYF